Following are 9 T cell receptor beta chains from one sample sequenced in a study of blood T cell repertoires in COVID-19. Clones were sequenced by immunoSEQ multiplex PCR, and TCRdb holds only the in-frame ones, with some missing. This sample carries fewer than 60,000 clones, approximately 80% of them seen once, and the ten largest clones take under 8.5%. The specimen was peripheral blood. The receptors stem from a man aged 65-85 years with active COVID-19.

V and J are TRBV30 and TRBJ1-5, with a weak D call TRBD1 (5 bases). The CDR3 sequence is 13 residues long. V dropped 1 base and J dropped 5 bases, with 9 bases sitting between them. Germline V CDR1 and CDR2: GTSNPN, SVGIG (reference sequence). The CDR3 here is CAWSGRVDQPQHF. The CDR3 region has the DNA TGTGCCTGGAGTGGCAGGGTTGATCAGCCCCAGCATTTT.

The rearrangement uses TRBV5-1 and TRBJ2-1, with D possibly TRBD1 on 5 matching bases. The germline V gene encodes CDR1 SGHRS and CDR2 YFSETQ. This CDR3 spans 15 amino acids. Trimming removed 0 bases at V and 3 bases at J, with 10 bases between. The CDR3 reads CASSLAAGFYNEQFF. Here the CDR3 DNA reads TGCGCCAGCAGCTTGGCGGCAGGGTTCTACAATGAGCAGTTCTTC.

The chain combines TRBV5-8 with TRBJ2-1; D perhaps matches TRBD2 (5 bases). Deletions cut 2 bases from V and 5 bases from J, with 17 bases between. The CDR3 consists of 16 residues. Germline V gives CDR1 SGHTS, CDR2 YDEGEE. The CDR3 loop is CASSLYGPAGNNEQFF. The CDR3 region has the DNA TGTGCCAGCAGCTTATATGGGCCTGCCGGGAACAATGAGCAGTTCTTC.

This chain uses TRBV28 with TRBJ2-5, with TRBD1 matching over 7 bases. The V segment lost 5 bases and the J segment 5 bases; nucleotides outside the gene matches: 11. The germline gives CDR1 MDHEN, CDR2 SYDVKM. The CDR3 runs 15 residues. The CDR3, as DNA: TGTGCCAGCAGTCTGAACCGACAGGGTAGGGAGACCCAGTACTTC. Its translation: CASSLNRQGRETQYF.

This chain links TRBV7-9 with TRBJ1-1; possible D gene TRBD1, 5 bases. CDR3 length: 14 amino acids. Germline loops: CDR1 SEHNR, CDR2 FQNEAQ (reference sequence). V was clipped by 2 bases and J by 0 bases, with 7 bases between them. CDR3 residues: CASSLPQVNTEAFF. For the CDR3, the DNA is TGTGCCAGCAGCTTACCACAGGTGAACACTGAAGCTTTCTTT.

The rearrangement uses TRBV2 and TRBJ1-1; 9 bases fit TRBD1. V shed 6 bases, J shed 1 base, and the junction held 6 bases outside the gene matches. CDR1 SNHLY and CDR2 FYNNEI come from the germline V gene. CDR3 length: 15 residues. The CDR3: CASRITGGENTEAFF. The CDR3 nucleotides are TGTGCCAGCAGAATTACAGGGGGCGAGAACACTGAAGCTTTCTTT.

The chain couples TRBV4-1 to TRBJ2-5, with D tentatively TRBD2 (6 bases). The CDR3 is 15 amino acids. V dropped 1 base and J dropped 2 bases, with 11 bases sitting between them. The germline gives CDR1 MGHRA, CDR2 YSYEKL. Written as DNA, the CDR3 is TGCGCCAGCAGCCAAGTGAGCCGGGGGCAAGAGACCCAGTACTTC. Amino acid sequence: CASSQVSRGQETQYF.

The rearrangement uses TRBV2 and TRBJ1-5; D unresolved. From germline, CDR1 is SNHLY and CDR2 FYNNEI. CDR3 length: 15 residues. Trimming took off 2 bases at V and 1 base at J, with 9 bases between the two ends. CDR3 loop: CASSETRVSNQPQHF. As DNA, the CDR3 is TGTGCCAGCAGTGAAACTAGGGTGAGCAATCAGCCCCAGCATTTT.

The gene calls are TRBV4-3 and TRBJ1-1, with a tentative D call TRBD1 (6 bases). CDR3 length equals 15 residues. Germline V lookup: CDR1 LGHNA, CDR2 YSLEER. Trimming shortened V by 3 bases and J by 1 base, and 12 bases separated the two germline ends. The CDR3 sequence is CASSQNRVGNTEAFF. The DNA for the CDR3 is TGCGCCAGCAGCCAGAACAGGGTGGGGAACACTGAAGCTTTCTTT.